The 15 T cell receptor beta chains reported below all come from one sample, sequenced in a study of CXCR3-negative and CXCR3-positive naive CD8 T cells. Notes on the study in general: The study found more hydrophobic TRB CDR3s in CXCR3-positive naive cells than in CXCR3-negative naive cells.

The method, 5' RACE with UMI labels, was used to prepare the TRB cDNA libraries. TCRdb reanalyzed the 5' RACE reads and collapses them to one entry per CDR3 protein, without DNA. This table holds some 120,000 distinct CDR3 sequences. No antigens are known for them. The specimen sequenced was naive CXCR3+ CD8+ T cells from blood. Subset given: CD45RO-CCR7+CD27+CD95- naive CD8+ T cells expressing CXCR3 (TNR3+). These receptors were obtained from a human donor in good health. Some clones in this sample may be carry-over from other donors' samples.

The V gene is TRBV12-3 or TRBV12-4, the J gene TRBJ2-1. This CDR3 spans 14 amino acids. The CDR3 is CASSLAPSYNEQFF.

The CDR3 reads CASSDGQGRFTEAFF. V and J are TRBV5-6 and TRBJ1-1; TCRdb returns TRBD1, unconfirmable since there is no DNA. CDR1 is SGHDT, CDR2 YYEEEE, per germline. The CDR3 runs 15 residues.

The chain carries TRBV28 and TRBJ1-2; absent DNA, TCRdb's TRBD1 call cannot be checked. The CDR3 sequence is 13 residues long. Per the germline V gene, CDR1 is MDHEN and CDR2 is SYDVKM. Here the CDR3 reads CASSYDRGLGYTF.

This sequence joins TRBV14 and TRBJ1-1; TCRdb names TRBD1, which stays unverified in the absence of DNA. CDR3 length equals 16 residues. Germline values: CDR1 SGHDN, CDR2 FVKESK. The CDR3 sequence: CASSQEWGRVNTEAFF.

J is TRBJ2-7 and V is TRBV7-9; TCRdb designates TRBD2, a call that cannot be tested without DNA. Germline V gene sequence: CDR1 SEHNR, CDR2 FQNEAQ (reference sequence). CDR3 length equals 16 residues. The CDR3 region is CASSPTGAASSYEQYF.

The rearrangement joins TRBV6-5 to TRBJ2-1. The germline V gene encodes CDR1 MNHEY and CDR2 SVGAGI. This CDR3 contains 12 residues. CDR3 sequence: CASSPSYNEQFF.

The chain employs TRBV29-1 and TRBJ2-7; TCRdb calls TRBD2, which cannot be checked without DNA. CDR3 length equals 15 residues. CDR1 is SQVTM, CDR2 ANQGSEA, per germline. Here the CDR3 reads CSVEDHSSPAYEQYF.

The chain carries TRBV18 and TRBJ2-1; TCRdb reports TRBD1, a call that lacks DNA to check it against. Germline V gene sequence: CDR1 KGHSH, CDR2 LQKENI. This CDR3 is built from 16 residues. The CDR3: CASSPRGTPGQNEQFF.

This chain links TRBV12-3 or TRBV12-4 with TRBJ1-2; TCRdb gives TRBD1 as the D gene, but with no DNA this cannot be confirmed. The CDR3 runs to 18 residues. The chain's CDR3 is CASSLLVTGGPPPYGYTF.

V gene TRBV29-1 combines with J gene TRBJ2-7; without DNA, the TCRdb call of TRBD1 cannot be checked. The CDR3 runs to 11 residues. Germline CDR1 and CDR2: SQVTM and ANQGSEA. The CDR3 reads CSAQGAHEQYF.

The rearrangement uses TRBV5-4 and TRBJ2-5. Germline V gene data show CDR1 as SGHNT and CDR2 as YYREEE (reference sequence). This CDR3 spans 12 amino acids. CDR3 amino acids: CASSLPGETQYF.

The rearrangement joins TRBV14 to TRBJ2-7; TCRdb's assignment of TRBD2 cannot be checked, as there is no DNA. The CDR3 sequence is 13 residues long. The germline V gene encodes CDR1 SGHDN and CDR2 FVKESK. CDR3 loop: CASSRWGDYEQYF.

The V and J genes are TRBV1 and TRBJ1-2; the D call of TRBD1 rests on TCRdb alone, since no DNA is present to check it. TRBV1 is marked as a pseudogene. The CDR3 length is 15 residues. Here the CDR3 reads CTILPGTQEDYGYTF.

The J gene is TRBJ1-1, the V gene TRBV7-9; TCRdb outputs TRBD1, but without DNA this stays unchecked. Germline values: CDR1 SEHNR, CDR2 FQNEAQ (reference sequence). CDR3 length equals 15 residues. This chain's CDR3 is CASSLAVREGTEAFF.

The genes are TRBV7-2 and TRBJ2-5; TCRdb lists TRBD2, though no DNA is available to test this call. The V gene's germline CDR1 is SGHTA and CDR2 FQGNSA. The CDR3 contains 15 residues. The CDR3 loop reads CASSLAPGPQETQYF.